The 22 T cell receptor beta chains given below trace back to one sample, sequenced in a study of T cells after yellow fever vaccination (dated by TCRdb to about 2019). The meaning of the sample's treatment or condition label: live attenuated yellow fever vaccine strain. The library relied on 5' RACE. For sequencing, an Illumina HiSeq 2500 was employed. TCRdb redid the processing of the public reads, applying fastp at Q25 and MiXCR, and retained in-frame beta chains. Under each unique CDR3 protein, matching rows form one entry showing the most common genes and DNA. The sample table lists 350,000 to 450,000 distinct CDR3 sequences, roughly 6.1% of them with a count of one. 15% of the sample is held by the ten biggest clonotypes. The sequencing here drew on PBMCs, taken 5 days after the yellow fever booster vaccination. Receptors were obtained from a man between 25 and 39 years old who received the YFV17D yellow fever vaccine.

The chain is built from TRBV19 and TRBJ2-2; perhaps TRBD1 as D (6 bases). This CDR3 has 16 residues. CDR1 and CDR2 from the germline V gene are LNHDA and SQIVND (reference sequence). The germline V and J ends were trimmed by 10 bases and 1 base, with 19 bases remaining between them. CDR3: CATRWGRNMNTGELFF. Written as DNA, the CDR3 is TGTGCCACCCGGTGGGGGCGGAACATGAACACCGGGGAGCTGTTTTTT.

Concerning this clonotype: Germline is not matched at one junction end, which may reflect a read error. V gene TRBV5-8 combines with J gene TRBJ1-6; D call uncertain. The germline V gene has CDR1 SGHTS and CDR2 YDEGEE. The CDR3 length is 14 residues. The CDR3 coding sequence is TGTGCCAGCACCTTGTCCGGCAGCAATTCACCCCTCCACTTT. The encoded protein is CASTLSGSNSPLHF.

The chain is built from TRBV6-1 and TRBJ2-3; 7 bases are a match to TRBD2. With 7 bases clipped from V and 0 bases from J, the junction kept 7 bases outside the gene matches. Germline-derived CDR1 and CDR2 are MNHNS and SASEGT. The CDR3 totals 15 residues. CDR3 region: CASTSSGSSTDTQYF. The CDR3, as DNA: TGTGCCAGCACCTCTAGCGGTTCTAGCACAGATACGCAGTATTTT.

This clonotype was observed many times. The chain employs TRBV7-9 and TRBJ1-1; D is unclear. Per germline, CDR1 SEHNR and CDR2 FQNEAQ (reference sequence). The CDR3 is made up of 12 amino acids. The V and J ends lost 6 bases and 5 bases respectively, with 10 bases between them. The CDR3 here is CASSLLDTEAFF. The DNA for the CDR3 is TGTGCCAGCAGTCTCCTAGATACTGAAGCTTTCTTT.

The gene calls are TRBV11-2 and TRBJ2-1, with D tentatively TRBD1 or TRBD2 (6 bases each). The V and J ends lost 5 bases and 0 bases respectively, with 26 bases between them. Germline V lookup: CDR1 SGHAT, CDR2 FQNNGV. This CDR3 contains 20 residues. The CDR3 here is CASSQPGAGKVASSYNEQFF. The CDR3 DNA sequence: TGTGCCAGCAGCCAACCGGGGGCGGGAAAGGTTGCTAGCTCCTACAATGAGCAGTTCTTC.

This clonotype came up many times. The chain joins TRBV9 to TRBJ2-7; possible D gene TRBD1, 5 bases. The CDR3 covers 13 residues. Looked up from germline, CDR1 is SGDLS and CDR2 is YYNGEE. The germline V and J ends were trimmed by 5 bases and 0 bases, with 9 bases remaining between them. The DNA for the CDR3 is TGTGCCAGCAGTGAGACAGACTCCTACGAGCAGTACTTC. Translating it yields CASSETDSYEQYF.

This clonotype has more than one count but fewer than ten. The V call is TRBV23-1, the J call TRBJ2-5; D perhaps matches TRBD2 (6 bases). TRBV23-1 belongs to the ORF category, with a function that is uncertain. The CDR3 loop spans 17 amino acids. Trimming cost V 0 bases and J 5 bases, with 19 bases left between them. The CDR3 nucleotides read TGCGCCAGCAGTCAATCGACGAGACTCTCGGGGGAGGAGACCCAGTACTTC. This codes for CASSQSTRLSGEETQYF.

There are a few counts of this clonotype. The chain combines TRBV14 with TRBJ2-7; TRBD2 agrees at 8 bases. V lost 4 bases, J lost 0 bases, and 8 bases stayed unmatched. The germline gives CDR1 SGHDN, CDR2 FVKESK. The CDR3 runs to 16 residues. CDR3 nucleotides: TGTGCCAGCAGCCCAATAGCGGGACTAAGCTCCTACGAGCAGTACTTC. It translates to CASSPIAGLSSYEQYF.

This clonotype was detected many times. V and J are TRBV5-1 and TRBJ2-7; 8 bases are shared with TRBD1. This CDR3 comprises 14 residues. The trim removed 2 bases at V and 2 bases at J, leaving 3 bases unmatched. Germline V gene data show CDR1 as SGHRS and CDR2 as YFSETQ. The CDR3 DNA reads TGCGCCAGCAGCTTTGGGACAGGCGCCTACGAGCAGTACTTC. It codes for CASSFGTGAYEQYF.

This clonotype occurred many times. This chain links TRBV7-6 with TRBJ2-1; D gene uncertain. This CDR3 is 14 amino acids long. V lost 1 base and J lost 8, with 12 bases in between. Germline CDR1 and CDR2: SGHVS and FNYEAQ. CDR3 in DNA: TGTGCCAGCAGCTTAGGTCCTAGGTGGGATGAGCAGTTCTTC. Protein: CASSLGPRWDEQFF.

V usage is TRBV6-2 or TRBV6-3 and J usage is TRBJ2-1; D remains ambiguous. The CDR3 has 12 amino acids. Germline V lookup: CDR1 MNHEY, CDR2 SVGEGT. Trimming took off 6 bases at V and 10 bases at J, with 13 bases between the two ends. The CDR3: CASSPRLGEQFF. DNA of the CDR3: TGTGCCAGCAGCCCGAGACTTGGGGAGCAGTTCTTC.

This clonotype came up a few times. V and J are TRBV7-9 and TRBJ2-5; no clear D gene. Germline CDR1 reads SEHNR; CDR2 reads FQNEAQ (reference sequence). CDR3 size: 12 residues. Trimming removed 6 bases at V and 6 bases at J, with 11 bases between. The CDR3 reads CASSPPPQTQYF. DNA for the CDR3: TGTGCCAGCAGTCCCCCGCCCCAGACCCAGTACTTC.

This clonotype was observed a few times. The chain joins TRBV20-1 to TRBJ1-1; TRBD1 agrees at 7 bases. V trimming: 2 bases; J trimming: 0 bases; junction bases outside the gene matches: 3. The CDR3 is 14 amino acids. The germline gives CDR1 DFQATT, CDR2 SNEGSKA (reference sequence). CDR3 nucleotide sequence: TGCAGTGCTAGAAAGGGGGCCGTGAACACTGAAGCTTTCTTT. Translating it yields CSARKGAVNTEAFF.

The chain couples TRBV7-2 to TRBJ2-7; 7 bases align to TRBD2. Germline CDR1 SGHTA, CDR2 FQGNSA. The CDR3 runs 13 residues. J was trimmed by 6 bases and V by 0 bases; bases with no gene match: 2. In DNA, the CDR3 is TGTGCCAGCAGCTTAGCGGGAGGGCGCGAGCAGTACTTC. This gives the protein CASSLAGGREQYF.

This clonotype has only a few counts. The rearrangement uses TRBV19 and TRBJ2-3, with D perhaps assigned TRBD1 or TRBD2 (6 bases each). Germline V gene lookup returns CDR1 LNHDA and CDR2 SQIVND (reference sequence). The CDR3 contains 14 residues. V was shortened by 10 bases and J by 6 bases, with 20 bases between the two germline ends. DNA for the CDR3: TGTGCCACCTCAGGGGCCTGGGAGGCGGATACGCAGTATTTT. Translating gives CATSGAWEADTQYF.

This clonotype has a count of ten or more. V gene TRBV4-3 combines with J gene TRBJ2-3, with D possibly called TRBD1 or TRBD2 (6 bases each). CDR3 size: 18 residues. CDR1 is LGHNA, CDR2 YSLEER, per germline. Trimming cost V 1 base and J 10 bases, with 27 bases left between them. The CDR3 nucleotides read TGCGCCAGCAGCCAAGGGCTGGTGAAAATAGGGGGACTCGGCGCGCAGTATTTT. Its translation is CASSQGLVKIGGLGAQYF.

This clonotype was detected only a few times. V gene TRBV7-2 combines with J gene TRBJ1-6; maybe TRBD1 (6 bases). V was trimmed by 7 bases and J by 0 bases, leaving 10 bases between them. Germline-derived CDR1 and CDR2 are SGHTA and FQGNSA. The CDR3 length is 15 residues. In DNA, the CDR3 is TGTGCCAGCACCGGGACAAGCTCCTATAATTCACCCCTCCACTTT. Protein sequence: CASTGTSSYNSPLHF.

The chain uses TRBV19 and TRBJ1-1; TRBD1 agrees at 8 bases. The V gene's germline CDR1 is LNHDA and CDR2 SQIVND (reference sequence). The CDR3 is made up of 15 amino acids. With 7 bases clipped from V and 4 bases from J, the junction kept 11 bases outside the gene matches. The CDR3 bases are TGTGCCAGTACCCTACAGGGGGTAGGGGGCACTGAAGCTTTCTTT. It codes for CASTLQGVGGTEAFF.

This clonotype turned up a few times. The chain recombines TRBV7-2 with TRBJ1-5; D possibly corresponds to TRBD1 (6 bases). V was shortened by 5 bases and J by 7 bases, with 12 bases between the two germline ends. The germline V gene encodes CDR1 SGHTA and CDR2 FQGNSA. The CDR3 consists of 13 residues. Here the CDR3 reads CASSGVGGQPQHF. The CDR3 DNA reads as TGTGCCAGCAGCGGCGTCGGGGGCCAGCCCCAGCATTTT.

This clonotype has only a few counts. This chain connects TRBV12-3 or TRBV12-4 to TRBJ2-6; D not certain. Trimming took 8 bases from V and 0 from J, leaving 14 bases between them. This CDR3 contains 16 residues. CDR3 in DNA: TGTGCCAGCGGAATACTCCGTCGCTCTGGGGCCAACGTCCTGACTTTC. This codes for CASGILRRSGANVLTF.

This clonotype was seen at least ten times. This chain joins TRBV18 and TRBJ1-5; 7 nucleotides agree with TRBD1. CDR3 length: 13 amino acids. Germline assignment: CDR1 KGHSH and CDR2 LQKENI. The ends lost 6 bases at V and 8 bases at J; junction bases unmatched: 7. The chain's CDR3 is CASSSTGFEPQHF. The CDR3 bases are TGTGCCAGCTCCTCGACAGGGTTTGAGCCCCAGCATTTT.

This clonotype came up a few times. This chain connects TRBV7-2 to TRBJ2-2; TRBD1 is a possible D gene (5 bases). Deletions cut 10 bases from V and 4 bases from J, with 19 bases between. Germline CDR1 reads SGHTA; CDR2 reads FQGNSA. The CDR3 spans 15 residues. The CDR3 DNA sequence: TGTGCCACCCAGCCTGGGGCTCCAACCACCGGGGAGCTGTTTTTT. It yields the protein CATQPGAPTTGELFF.